The 8 T cell receptor beta chains in this list originate from one sample, sequenced in a study of blood T cells in healthy people across ages. Primed by a sample-barcoded 5' primer and a J-beta primer mix, a second PCR proceeded for about 6 to 11 cycles. TCRdb independently ran MiXCR on the 5' RACE reads; one entry per CDR3 protein. The sample has some 860,000 distinct CDR3 sequences, approximately 53% seen once; the top ten hold more than 25%. The sequenced sample was blood. The origin of the receptors is a man aged 35 to 55 in good health.

In this sample, this clonotype turned up a few times. The chain recombines TRBV7-9 with TRBJ2-5; 13 nucleotides line up with TRBD2. The germline V gene has CDR1 SEHNR and CDR2 FQNEAQ (reference sequence). The CDR3 spans 20 residues. V was clipped by 4 bases and J by 1 base; unmatched bases: 15. The CDR3 DNA sequence: TGTGCCAGCAGCTCCGGGACTAGCGGGGAATATTTCGGGAGCCAAGAGACCCAGTACTTC. The encoded protein is CASSSGTSGEYFGSQETQYF.

The CDR3 DNA is TGTGCCAGCAGTTTATCGGGTCGTTGGACTGAAGCTTTCTTT. It encodes CASSLSGRWTEAFF. V is TRBV27 and J is TRBJ1-1; D remains ambiguous. Germline CDR1 reads MNHEY; CDR2 reads SMNVEV (reference sequence). Trimming took 0 bases from V and 5 from J, leaving 10 bases between them. The CDR3 contains 14 residues.

This chain joins TRBV12-3 or TRBV12-4 and TRBJ2-5; no firm D call. The CDR3 length is 15 residues. Trimming left V 5 bases short and J 2 bases short, with 15 bases between. As DNA, the CDR3 is TGTGCCAGCAGTGGCCCGGTCGGCGGACAAGAGACCCAGTACTTC. Protein: CASSGPVGGQETQYF.

This clonotype was seen only a few times. This rearrangement joins TRBV5-1 to TRBJ2-5; TRBD2 matches at 12 bases. After removal of 0 bases from V and 3 bases from J, the junction contained 3 bases not matched to a gene. Per the germline V gene, CDR1 is SGHRS and CDR2 is YFSETQ. The CDR3 is made up of 16 amino acids. CDR3 bases: TGCGCCAGCAGCTTGGGACTAGCGGGGGTTGAAGAGACCCAGTACTTC. This encodes CASSLGLAGVEETQYF. Based on the CDR3 plus reference TRBV5-1 and TRBJ2-5, the full variable domain is KAGVTQTPRYLIKTRGQQVTLSCSPISGHRSVSWYQQTPGQGLQFLFEYFSETQRNKGNFPGRFSGRQFSNSRSEMNVSTLELGDSALYLCASSLGLAGVEETQYFGPGTRLLVL.

This rearrangement joins TRBV6-2 or TRBV6-3 to TRBJ2-3; 7 bases fit TRBD2. The CDR3 has 15 amino acids. The V gene end was trimmed by 6 bases and the J gene end by 3 bases; junction bases not matched to a gene: 9. CDR1 and CDR2 from the germline V gene are MNHEY and SVGEGT. The CDR3 loop reads CASSGGRLQTDTQYF. The CDR3 DNA is TGTGCCAGCAGCGGCGGGAGACTTCAGACAGATACGCAGTATTTT.

The chain has TRBV6-5 and TRBJ1-6; the match to TRBD1 covers 9 bases. From germline, CDR1 is MNHEY and CDR2 SVGAGI. The CDR3 spans 15 residues. The V and J ends lost 6 bases and 5 bases, in that order; junction bases with no gene match: 5. In DNA, the CDR3 is TGTGCCAGCAGAAAGGACAGGGGAGATAATTCACCCCTCCACTTT. This gives the protein CASRKDRGDNSPLHF.

This CDR3 is CASSVEGLGPQHF. The CDR3 DNA is TGTGCCAGCAGTGTTGAGGGGCTAGGGCCCCAGCATTTT. The J gene is TRBJ1-5, the V gene TRBV27; a possible D gene is TRBD1 (5 bases). The CDR3 runs to 13 residues. V gave up 5 bases and J gave up 9 bases, with 14 bases separating them. Germline CDR1 and CDR2: MNHEY and SMNVEV (reference sequence).

There are a few counts of this clonotype. The chain links TRBV6-2 or TRBV6-3 to TRBJ1-2; no clear D. Germline V lookup: CDR1 MNHEY, CDR2 SVGEGT. V was cut by 7 bases and J by 6 bases, with 12 bases left in between. The CDR3 has 12 amino acids. The CDR3 bases are TGTGCCAGCACTCGGGGAGGGAATGGCTACACCTTC. This gives the protein CASTRGGNGYTF.